The TCR beta chain under discussion was sequenced for a study of T cell changes during pregnancy in multiple sclerosis. Libraries were prepared by immunoSEQ multiplex PCR; TCRdb keeps only in-frame clonotypes and omits some of them. The data hold some 40,000 clones, with around nine tenths observed a single time. V trimming: 3 bases; J trimming: 5 bases; junction bases outside the gene matches: 6. This CDR3 region has 17 residues. Per germline, CDR1 SNHLY and CDR2 FYNNEI. The specimen comprised CD4+ T cells from peripheral blood mononuclear cells, sampled in the first trimester of pregnancy. This clonotype was sampled from a female donor with multiple sclerosis, enrolled in a pregnancy study. The chain has TRBV2 and TRBJ2-2; 13 bases line up with TRBD2. CDR3 coding DNA: TGTGCCAGCAGTGAGACTAGCGGGAGGATGCGGACCGGGGAGCTGTTTTTT. Amino acids: CASSETSGRMRTGELFF.